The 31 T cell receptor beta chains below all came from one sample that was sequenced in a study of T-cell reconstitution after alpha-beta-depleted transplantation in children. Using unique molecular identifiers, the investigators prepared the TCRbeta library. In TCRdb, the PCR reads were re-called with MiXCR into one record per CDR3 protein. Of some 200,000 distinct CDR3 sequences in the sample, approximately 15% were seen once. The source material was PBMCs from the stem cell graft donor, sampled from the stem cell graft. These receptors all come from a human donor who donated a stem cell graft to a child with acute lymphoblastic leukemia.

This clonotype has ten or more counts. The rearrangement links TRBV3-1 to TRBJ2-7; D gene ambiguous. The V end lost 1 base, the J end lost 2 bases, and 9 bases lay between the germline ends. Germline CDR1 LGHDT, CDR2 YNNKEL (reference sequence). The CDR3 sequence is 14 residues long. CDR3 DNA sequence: TGTGCCAGCAGCCAAGGAACTACGGCCTACGAGCAGTACTTC. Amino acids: CASSQGTTAYEQYF.

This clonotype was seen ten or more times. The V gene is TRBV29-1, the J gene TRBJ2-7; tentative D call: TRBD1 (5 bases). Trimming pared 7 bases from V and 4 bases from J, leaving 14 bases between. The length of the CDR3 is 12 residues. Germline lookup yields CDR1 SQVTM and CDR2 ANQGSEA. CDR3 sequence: CSAQGLRYEQYF. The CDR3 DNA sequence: TGCAGCGCCCAGGGTCTGCGGTACGAGCAGTACTTC.

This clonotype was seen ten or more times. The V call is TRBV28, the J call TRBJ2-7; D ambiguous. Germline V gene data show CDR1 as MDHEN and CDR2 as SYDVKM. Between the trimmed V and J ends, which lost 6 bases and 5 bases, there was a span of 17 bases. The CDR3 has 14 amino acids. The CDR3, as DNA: TGTGCCAGCAGCTCGGACCAAGGAATCCACGAGCAGTACTTC. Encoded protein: CASSSDQGIHEQYF.

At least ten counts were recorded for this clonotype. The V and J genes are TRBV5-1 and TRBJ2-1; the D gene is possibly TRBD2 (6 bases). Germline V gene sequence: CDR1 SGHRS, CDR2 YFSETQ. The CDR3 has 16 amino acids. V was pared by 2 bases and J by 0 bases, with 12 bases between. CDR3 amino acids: CASSFGDGSSYNEQFF. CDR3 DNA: TGCGCCAGCAGCTTTGGGGACGGGAGCTCCTACAATGAGCAGTTCTTC.

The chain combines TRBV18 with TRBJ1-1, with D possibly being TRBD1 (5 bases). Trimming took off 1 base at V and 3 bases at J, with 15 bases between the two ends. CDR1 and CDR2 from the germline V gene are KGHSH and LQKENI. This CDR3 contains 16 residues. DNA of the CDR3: TGTGCCAGCTCACCACGCCGGGACGGACGGGACACTGAAGCTTTCTTT. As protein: CASSPRRDGRDTEAFF.

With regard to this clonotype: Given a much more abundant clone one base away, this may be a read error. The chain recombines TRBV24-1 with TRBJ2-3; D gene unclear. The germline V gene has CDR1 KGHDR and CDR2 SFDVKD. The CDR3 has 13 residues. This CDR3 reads CATSESVADTHYF. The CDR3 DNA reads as TGTGCCACCAGTGAATCCGTGGCAGATACGCATTATTTT.

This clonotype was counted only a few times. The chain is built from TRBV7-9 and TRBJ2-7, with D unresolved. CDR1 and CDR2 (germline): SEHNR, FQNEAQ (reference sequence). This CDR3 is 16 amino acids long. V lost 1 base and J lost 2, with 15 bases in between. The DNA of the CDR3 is TGTGCCAGCAGCTTAGACATAGTTACGACACCCTACGAGCAGTACTTC. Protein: CASSLDIVTTPYEQYF.

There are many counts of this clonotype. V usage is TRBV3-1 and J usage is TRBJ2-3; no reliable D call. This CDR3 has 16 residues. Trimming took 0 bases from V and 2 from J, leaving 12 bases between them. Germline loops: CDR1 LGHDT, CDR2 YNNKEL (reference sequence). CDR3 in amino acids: CASSQDLGLSTDTQYF. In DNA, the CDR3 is TGTGCCAGCAGCCAAGACTTGGGTTTATCCACAGATACGCAGTATTTT.

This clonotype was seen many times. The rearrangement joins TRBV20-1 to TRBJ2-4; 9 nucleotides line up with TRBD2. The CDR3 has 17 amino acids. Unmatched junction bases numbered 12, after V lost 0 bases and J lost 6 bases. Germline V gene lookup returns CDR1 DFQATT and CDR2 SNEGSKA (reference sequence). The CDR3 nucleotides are TGCAGTGCTAGAGATTATGGTCGAGCGGGAGGAAGAAACATTCAGTACTTC. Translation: CSARDYGRAGGRNIQYF.

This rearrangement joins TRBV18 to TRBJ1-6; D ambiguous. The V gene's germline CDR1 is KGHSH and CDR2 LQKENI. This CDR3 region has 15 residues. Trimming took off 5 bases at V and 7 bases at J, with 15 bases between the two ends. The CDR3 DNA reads TGTGCCAGCTCATCCGGGGATAAGCCAAATTCACCCCTCCACTTT. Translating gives CASSSGDKPNSPLHF.

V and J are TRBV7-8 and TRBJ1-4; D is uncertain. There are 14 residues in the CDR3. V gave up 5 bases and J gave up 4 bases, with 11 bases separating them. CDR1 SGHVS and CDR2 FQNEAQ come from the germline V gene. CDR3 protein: CASSPIQFNEKLFF. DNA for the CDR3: TGTGCCAGCAGCCCGATCCAATTTAATGAAAAACTGTTTTTT.

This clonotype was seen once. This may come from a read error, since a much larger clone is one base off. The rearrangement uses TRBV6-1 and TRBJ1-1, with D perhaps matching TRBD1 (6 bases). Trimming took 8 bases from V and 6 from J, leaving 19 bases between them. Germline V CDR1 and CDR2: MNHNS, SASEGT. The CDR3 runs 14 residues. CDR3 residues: CASSKGRGAAEAFF. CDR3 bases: TGTGCCAGCTCGAAAGGGCGGGGGGCCGCTGAAGCTTTCTTT.

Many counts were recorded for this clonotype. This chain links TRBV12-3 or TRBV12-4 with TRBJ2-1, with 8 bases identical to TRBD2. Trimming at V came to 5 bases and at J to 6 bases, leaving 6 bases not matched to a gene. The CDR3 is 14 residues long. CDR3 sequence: CASSKREISNEQFF. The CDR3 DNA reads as TGTGCCAGCAGTAAGCGGGAGATCTCCAATGAGCAGTTCTTC.

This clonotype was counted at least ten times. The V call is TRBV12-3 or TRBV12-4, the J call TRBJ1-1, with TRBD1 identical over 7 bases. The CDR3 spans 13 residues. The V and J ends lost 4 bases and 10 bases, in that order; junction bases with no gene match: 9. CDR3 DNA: TGTGCCAGCAGTTCCCTGACAGGGAGGGGAGCTTTCTTT. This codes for CASSSLTGRGAFF.

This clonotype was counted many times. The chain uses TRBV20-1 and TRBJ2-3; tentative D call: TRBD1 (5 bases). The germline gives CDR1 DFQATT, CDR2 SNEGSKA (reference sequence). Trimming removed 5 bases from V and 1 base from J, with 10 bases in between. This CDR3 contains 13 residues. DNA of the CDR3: TGCAGTGCTTCCCTAGGGGGCACAGATACGCAGTATTTT. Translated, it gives CSASLGGTDTQYF.

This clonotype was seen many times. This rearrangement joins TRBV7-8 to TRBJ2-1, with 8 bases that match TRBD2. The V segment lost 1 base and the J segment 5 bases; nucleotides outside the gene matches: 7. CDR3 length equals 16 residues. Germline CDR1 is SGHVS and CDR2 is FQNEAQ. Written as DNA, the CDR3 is TGTGCCAGCAGCTTAGAGGGCCTAGCGGGTCACAATGAGCAGTTCTTC. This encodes CASSLEGLAGHNEQFF.

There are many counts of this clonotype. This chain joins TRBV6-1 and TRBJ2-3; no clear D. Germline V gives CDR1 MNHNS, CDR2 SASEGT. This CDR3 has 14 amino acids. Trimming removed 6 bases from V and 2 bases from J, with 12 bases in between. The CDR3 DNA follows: TGTGCCAGCAGGATTGGGCTGAACACAGATACGCAGTATTTT. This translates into CASRIGLNTDTQYF.

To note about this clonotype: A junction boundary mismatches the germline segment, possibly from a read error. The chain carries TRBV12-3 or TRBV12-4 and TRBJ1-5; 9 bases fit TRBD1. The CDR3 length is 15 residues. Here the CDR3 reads CASSSWDRALQHQHF. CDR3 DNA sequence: TGTGCCAGCAGTTCGTGGGACAGGGCTCTACAGCACCAGCATTTT.

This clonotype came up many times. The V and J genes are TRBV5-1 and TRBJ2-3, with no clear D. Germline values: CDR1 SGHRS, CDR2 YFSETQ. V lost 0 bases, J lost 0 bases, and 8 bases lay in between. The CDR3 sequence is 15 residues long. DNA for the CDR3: TGCGCCAGCAGCTTGGAAAGTTCTAGCACAGATACGCAGTATTTT. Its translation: CASSLESSSTDTQYF.

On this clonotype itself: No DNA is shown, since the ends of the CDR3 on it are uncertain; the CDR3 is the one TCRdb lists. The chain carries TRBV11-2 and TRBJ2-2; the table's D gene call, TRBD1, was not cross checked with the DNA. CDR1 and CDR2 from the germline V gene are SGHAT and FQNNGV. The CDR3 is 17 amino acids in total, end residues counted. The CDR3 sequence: CASSLEVVPLTPGSCFF.

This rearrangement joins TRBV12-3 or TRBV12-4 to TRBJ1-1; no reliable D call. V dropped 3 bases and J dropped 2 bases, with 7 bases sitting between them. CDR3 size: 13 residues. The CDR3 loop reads CASSFNLNTEAFF. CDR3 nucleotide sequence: TGTGCCAGCAGTTTTAACTTAAACACTGAAGCTTTCTTT.

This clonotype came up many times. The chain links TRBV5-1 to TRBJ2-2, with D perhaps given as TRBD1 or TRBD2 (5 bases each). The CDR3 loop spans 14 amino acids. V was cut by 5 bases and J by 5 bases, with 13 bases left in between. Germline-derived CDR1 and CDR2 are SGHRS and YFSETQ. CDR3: CASRPGTATGELFF. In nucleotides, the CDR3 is TGCGCCAGCAGGCCCGGGACCGCTACCGGGGAGCTGTTTTTT.

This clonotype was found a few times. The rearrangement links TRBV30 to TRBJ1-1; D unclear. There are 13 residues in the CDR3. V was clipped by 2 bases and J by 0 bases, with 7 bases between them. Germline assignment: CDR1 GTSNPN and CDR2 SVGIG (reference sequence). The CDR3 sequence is CAWSFQVNTEAFF. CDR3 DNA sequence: TGTGCCTGGAGTTTTCAGGTGAACACTGAAGCTTTCTTT.

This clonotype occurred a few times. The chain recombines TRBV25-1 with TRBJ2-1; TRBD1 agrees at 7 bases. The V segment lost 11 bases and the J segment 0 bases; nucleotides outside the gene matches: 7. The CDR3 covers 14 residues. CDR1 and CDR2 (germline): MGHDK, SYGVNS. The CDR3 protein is CASSSGGSYNEQFF. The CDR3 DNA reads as TGTGCCTCCAGTTCAGGGGGCTCCTACAATGAGCAGTTCTTC.

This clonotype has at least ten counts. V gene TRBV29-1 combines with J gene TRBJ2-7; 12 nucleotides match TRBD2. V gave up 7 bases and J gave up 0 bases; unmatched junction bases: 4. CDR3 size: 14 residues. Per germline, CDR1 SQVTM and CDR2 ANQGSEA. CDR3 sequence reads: CSALTSGSSYEQYF. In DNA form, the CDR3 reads TGCAGCGCCCTGACTAGCGGGAGCTCCTACGAGCAGTACTTC.

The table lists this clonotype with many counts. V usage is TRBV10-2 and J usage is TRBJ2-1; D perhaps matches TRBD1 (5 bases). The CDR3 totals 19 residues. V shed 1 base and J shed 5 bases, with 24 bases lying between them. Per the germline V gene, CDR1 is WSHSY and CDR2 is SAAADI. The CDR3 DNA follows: TGCGCCAGCAGTGAGTTGGTAGATATACAGGCTACCTTAGACAATGAGCAGTTCTTC. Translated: CASSELVDIQATLDNEQFF.

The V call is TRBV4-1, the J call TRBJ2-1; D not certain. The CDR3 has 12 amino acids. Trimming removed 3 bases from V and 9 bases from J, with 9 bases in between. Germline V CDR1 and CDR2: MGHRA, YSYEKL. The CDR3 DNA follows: TGCGCCAGCAGCCAGGTAATGGGTGAGCAGTTCTTC. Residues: CASSQVMGEQFF.

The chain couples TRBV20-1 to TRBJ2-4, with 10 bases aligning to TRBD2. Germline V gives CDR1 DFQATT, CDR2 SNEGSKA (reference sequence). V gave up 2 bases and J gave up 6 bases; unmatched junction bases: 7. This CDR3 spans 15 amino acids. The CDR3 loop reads CSARKVASGRNIQYF. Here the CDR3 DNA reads TGCAGTGCTAGAAAGGTGGCTAGCGGGAGAAACATTCAGTACTTC.

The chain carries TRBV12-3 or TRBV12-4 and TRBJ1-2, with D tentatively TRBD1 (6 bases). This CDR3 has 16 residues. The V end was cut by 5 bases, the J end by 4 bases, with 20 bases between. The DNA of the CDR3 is TGTGCCAGCAGTGAGGCCCGGGGGCAGGGACTCTATGGCTACACCTTC. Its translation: CASSEARGQGLYGYTF.

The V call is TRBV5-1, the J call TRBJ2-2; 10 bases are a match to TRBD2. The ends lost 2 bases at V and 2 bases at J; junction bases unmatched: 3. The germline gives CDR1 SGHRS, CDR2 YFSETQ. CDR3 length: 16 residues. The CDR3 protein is CASSFPSGRNTGELFF. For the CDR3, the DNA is TGCGCCAGCAGCTTCCCTAGCGGGAGAAACACCGGGGAGCTGTTTTTT.

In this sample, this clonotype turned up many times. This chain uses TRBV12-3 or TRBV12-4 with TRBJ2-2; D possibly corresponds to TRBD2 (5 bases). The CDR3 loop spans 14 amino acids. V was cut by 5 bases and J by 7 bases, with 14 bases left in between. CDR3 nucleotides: TGTGCCAGCAGTATAGGAGGAGTGATCGGGGAGCTGTTTTTT. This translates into CASSIGGVIGELFF.